The rows below give T cell receptor beta chains drawn from one sample of a study of cytomegalovirus exposure and HLA in healthy donors. Sequenced by immunoSEQ multiplex PCR; TCRdb stores in-frame clones only, minus some. The sample lists some 150,000 clones; roughly 91% were seen once. The sequencing input was PBMCs. The receptors shown here come from a man younger than 35 in good health and CMV-seronegative. Both conserved end residues are part of each CDR3. Size tells how often a clone was seen (once, few, many) or the class of an expanded clone, and some rows leave it out.

TRBV28,TRBJ1-1,NA,CASSSGTGGTEAFF
TRBV10-1,TRBJ2-3,NA,CASSRRTGGTDTQYF
TRBV19,TRBJ2-1,NA,CASSMGQSSYNEQFF
TRBV6-1,TRBJ2-1,NA,CASNRQGGDNEQFF
TRBV29-1,TRBJ2-3,NA,CSVEKRGTSTDTQYF
TRBV6-5,TRBJ1-2,NA,CAGFTGNGYTF
TRBV7-2,TRBJ2-3,NA,CASSFRGRIDTQYF
TRBV4-3,TRBJ2-3,NA,CASSQWSGGSNTDTQYF
TRBV7-2,TRBJ2-3,NA,CASSLVRGRGWGDTQYF
TRBV27,TRBJ1-2,NA,CASSLDYSRANYGYTF
TRBV27,TRBJ2-3,NA,CASAILTLAGGTTDTQYF
TRBV10-3,TRBJ1-1,NA,CAIRGSGGSNTEAFF
TRBV2,TRBJ1-1,once,CASRERQGMNTEAFF
TRBV27,TRBJ2-7,NA,CASSLRGTGSWGEQYF
TRBV14,TRBJ2-4,NA,CASSQRNIQYF
TRBV6-5,TRBJ1-5,NA,CASQREGRNQPQHF
TRBV18,TRBJ2-5,NA,CASSPPSGRQETQYF
TRBV11-3,TRBJ2-3,NA,CASSFGRGAGDTQYF